This paragraph covers one TCR beta chain sequence. Vbeta (60) and Jbeta (13) primers were used in the PCR. Sequencing used immunoSEQ multiplex PCR; TCRdb keeps in-frame clones, though not all of them. The profile shows about 180,000 clones, over 65% of them singletons. This sample was taken from a study of cytomegalovirus exposure and HLA in healthy donors. J gave up 6 bases and V 6 bases, and 7 bases lay outside the gene matches. Germline loops: CDR1 MDHEN, CDR2 SYDVKM. CDR3 length: 15 amino acids. The clonotype originates from a man aged 18 to 29 in good health and CMV-seronegative. Sequencing was done on a sample of PBMCs. The chain uses TRBV28 and TRBJ1-5; 11 bases are shared with TRBD1. The CDR3 is CASSPGTGGVQPQHF. In DNA, the CDR3 is TGTGCCAGCAGCCCGGGGACAGGGGGAGTTCAGCCCCAGCATTTT.